This is a list of T cell receptor beta chains from one sample in a study of identical twins. Using its own MiXCR run on the 5' RACE reads, TCRdb lists one record per CDR3 protein. The sample lists under 500,000 distinct CDR3 sequences, around an eighth seen once, with about 0.94% in the top ten. These data were also reused for a study on yellow fever vaccine responses in identical twins.

The material sequenced was CD4+ T cells sorted from blood. These receptors originate from a woman between 18 and 30 years old in good health. The CDR3 runs from the conserved cysteine through the conserved F or W. The D gene is left open where the match is weak. Some rows have no size entry. The others give once, few or many, or a class for an expanded clone.

TRBJ1-2 TRBD1 many TRBV10-3 CAIREPGQGLATYGYTF TGTGCCATCAGGGAACCGGGACAGGGGCTCGCGACCTATGGCTACACCTTC
TRBJ1-6 - - TRBV20-1 CSARLYNSPLHF TGCAGTGCTAGACTTTATAATTCACCCCTCCACTTT
TRBJ2-7 - few TRBV11-1 CASSPIEVYEQYF TGTGCCAGCAGTCCGATTGAAGTCTACGAGCAGTACTTC
TRBJ2-1 - - TRBV9 CASSPEGQGGWNEQFF TGTGCCAGCAGCCCGGAAGGGCAGGGTGGTTGGAATGAGCAGTTCTTC
TRBJ2-3 - few TRBV11-1 CASSEVVGSTDTQYF TGTGCCAGCAGCGAGGTCGTAGGGAGCACAGATACGCAGTATTTT
TRBJ2-2 TRBD1 few TRBV5-1 CASSFTTGVNTGELFF TGCGCCAGCAGCTTTACAACAGGGGTCAACACCGGGGAGCTGTTTTTT
TRBJ1-1 - - TRBV12-3/TRBV12-4 CASTVVGVPTEAFF TGTGCCAGCACCGTAGTGGGGGTCCCCACTGAAGCTTTCTTT
TRBJ2-1 - - TRBV27 CASSLRRGVGNEQFF TGTGCCAGCAGTTTGCGCAGGGGGGTCGGGAATGAGCAGTTCTTC
TRBJ2-7 TRBD1 - TRBV7-8 CASRDPGTGGYEQYF TGTGCCAGCAGAGATCCCGGGACAGGGGGCTACGAGCAGTACTTC
TRBJ2-3 TRBD1 many TRBV20-1 CSAPGTGTDTQYF TGCAGTGCTCCCGGGACAGGGACAGATACGCAGTATTTT
TRBJ2-2 TRBD2 few TRBV7-8 CASSLRTTSGSPTNTGELFF TGTGCCAGCAGCTTACGAACGACTAGCGGGAGCCCCACGAACACCGGGGAGCTGTTTTTT